This T cell receptor beta chain is drawn from a study of blood T cell repertoires in COVID-19. This table comes from immunoSEQ multiplex PCR, and its TCRdb copy is limited to in-frame clones, with some not included. The sample shows 450,000 or so clones, approximately 90% of them seen only once. The germline CDR1 and CDR2 sequences are MNHEY and SVGEGT. The CDR3 consists of 16 residues. V lost 0 bases and J 1 base, leaving 13 bases between the germline ends. This TCR was recovered from a man aged 18-30 years with COVID-19, enrolled during active disease. J is TRBJ2-7 and V is TRBV6-2 or TRBV6-3, with no clear D. The sample taken for sequencing was peripheral blood. DNA of the CDR3: TGTGCCAGCAGTTACTCGGGCAGAAAAGAATCCTACGAGCAGTACTTC. It codes for CASSYSGRKESYEQYF.